The 9 T cell receptor beta chains given below trace back to one sample, sequenced in a study of radiotherapy plus CTLA-4 blockade in lung cancer. Profiling relied on immunoSEQ multiplex PCR, and the TCRdb table lists in-frame clones only, not all of them. The sample has 50,000 to 70,000 clones, around four fifths seen once. The material was peripheral blood, obtained from a patient treated with radiotherapy plus ipilimumab. Source of these receptors: a human donor with non-small cell lung cancer whose response to radiotherapy plus ipilimumab could not be evaluated.

This chain joins TRBV5-1 and TRBJ2-2; 7 nucleotides align to TRBD1. Germline lookup yields CDR1 SGHRS and CDR2 YFSETQ. This CDR3 comprises 16 residues. Trimming cost V 1 base and J 3 bases; bases outside gene matches: 6. CDR3 nucleotide sequence: TGCGCCAGCAGCTTGTGGGGACAGCTTCACACCGGGGAGCTGTTTTTT. As protein: CASSLWGQLHTGELFF.

Notes on this clone: This sample also contains other DNA sequences that code for the same CDR3. The gene calls are TRBV6-5 and TRBJ1-2; TRBD1 agrees at 9 bases. V shed 2 bases, J shed 4 bases, and the junction held 2 bases outside the gene matches. CDR1 is MNHEY, CDR2 SVGAGI, per germline. CDR3 length: 14 residues. CDR3 DNA sequence: TGTGCCAGCAGTTACCGACAGGGGGGCTATGGCTACACCTTC. Its protein is CASSYRQGGYGYTF.

The chain has TRBV4-3 and TRBJ2-3, with 8 positions matching TRBD2. CDR3 length equals 15 residues. Germline assignment: CDR1 LGHNA and CDR2 YSLEER. The ends lost 2 bases at V and 2 bases at J; junction bases unmatched: 3. The CDR3 sequence: CASSQTSGNTDTQYF. The DNA of the CDR3 is TGCGCCAGCAGCCAAACTAGCGGAAACACAGATACGCAGTATTTT.

V usage is TRBV7-2 and J usage is TRBJ2-1; D is perhaps TRBD2 (5 bases). V shed 5 bases and J shed 4 bases, with 9 bases lying between them. CDR3 size: 13 residues. Germline V gene sequence: CDR1 SGHTA, CDR2 FQGNSA. The CDR3 is CASSRGEYNEQFF. For the CDR3, the DNA is TGTGCCAGCAGCCGGGGAGAATACAATGAGCAGTTCTTC.

The chain recombines TRBV9 with TRBJ1-2, with D unclear. Deletions cut 0 bases from V and 8 bases from J, with 23 bases between. CDR1 is SGDLS, CDR2 YYNGEE, per germline. This CDR3 spans 17 amino acids. The CDR3 is CASSVEAGYSSFGGYTF. CDR3 sequence (DNA): TGTGCCAGCAGCGTAGAGGCAGGTTACTCGTCGTTTGGGGGCTACACCTTC.

The chain joins TRBV21-1 to TRBJ1-4. TRBV21-1 is shown as a pseudogene. The CDR3 length is 16 residues. This CDR3 reads CASSKTGGANNEKLFF. CDR3 in DNA: TGTGCCAGCAGCAAAACCGGGGGAGCTAATAATGAAAAACTGTTTTTT.

The CDR3 DNA reads as TGCAGCGTTGAAATACCGCTACAAGAGACCCAGTACTTC. Translation: CSVEIPLQETQYF. V usage is TRBV29-1 and J usage is TRBJ2-5, with D unresolved. V lost 2 bases and J 2 bases, leaving 9 bases between the germline ends. The CDR3 is 13 amino acids. Germline V gene sequence: CDR1 SQVTM, CDR2 ANQGSEA.

The rearrangement uses TRBV5-6 and TRBJ2-1; D is uncertain. Trimming took off 5 bases at V and 4 bases at J, with 16 bases between the two ends. This CDR3 has 15 amino acids. Germline-derived CDR1 and CDR2 are SGHDT and YYEEEE. The CDR3 sequence is CASSPVGGTYNEQFF. CDR3 in DNA: TGTGCCAGCAGTCCCGTTGGCGGCACTTACAATGAGCAGTTCTTC.

The CDR3 DNA sequence: TGTGCCAGCAGTTCCAGCAAAAACATTCAGTACTTC. The encoded protein is CASSSSKNIQYF. The chain employs TRBV27 and TRBJ2-4, with D unresolved. CDR3 length: 12 residues. From germline, CDR1 is MNHEY and CDR2 SMNVEV (reference sequence). With 4 bases removed from V and 3 bases from J, the gap between germline ends came to 4 bases.